These 27 T cell receptor beta chains came from one sample sequenced in a study of graft-versus-host responses after intestinal transplantation (dated by TCRdb to about 2021). Receptor amplification or capture employed the immunoSEQ multiplex PCR assay. TCRdb retrieved this table from immuneACCESS and kept in-frame rearrangements only. Not all clones are present; in checked studies, unresolved V genes account for under half, and no reason is known for the remainder. This sample is represented by about 97,000 clones; about nine tenths of them were singletons. The ten largest clones add up to 15% to 20% of the sample. The sample was PBMCs, taken about 450 days after intestinal transplant. All receptors come from a human patient who received an intestinal transplant, so some T cells may come from the graft donor.

V usage is TRBV7-8 and J usage is TRBJ2-1, with D perhaps TRBD1 (5 bases). The germline V gene has CDR1 SGHVS and CDR2 FQNEAQ. V lost 1 base and J 4 bases, leaving 14 bases between the germline ends. This CDR3 region has 16 residues. CDR3 protein: CASSLGQGPWYNEQFF. CDR3 in DNA: TGTGCCAGCAGCTTAGGCCAGGGCCCTTGGTACAATGAGCAGTTCTTC.

This clone appeared a few times. The chain couples TRBV7-2 to TRBJ1-2; D uncertain. The CDR3 is 13 residues long. V lost 1 base and J lost 8, with 11 bases in between. Germline V gene lookup returns CDR1 SGHTA and CDR2 FQGNSA. The CDR3 protein is CASSLGLIDGYTF. The CDR3 DNA sequence: TGTGCCAGCAGCTTAGGACTTATCGACGGCTACACCTTC.

In this sample, this clone turned up once. V is TRBV29-1 and J is TRBJ1-3, with TRBD1 as a possible D gene (6 bases). Trimming removed 6 bases at V and 1 base at J, with 10 bases between. The germline CDR1 and CDR2 sequences are SQVTM and ANQGSEA. This CDR3 comprises 13 residues. CDR3 loop: CSVDTGSGNTIYF. For the CDR3, the DNA is TGCAGCGTGGACACAGGGTCTGGAAACACCATATATTTT.

The chain has TRBV7-3 and TRBJ2-3; 7 bases are shared with TRBD1. The CDR3 covers 15 residues. Trimming at V came to 2 bases and at J to 0 bases, leaving 2 bases not matched to a gene. Germline CDR1 and CDR2: SGHTA and FQGTGA. The CDR3 loop reads CASSLDRVSTDTQYF. CDR3 coding DNA: TGTGCCAGCAGCTTAGACAGGGTGAGCACAGATACGCAGTATTTT.

In its sample, this clone was seen a few times. The chain recombines TRBV6-1 with TRBJ2-2; 7 bases align to TRBD1. V trimming: 7 bases; J trimming: 4 bases; junction bases outside the gene matches: 6. Germline values: CDR1 MNHNS, CDR2 SASEGT. The CDR3 sequence is 14 residues long. The CDR3 loop is CASTPGQPTGELFF. The DNA of the CDR3 is TGTGCCAGCACCCCGGGACAGCCCACCGGGGAGCTGTTTTTT.

Worth noting for this clone: Other DNA variants within this sample encode the same CDR3. V usage is TRBV2 and J usage is TRBJ2-5, with TRBD1 matching 7 bases. CDR1 is SNHLY and CDR2 is FYNNEI in the germline V gene. The CDR3 loop spans 13 amino acids. The junction had 5 bases not matched to a gene; V was cut back by 8 bases and J by 2 bases. For the CDR3, the DNA is TGTGCCAGCGGCCGGGACAGACAAGAGACCCAGTACTTC. It codes for CASGRDRQETQYF.

The gene calls are TRBV7-8 and TRBJ1-1; TRBD1 matches at 8 bases. Germline V gene sequence: CDR1 SGHVS, CDR2 FQNEAQ. This CDR3 comprises 15 residues. Losses at the gene ends were 5 bases for V and 4 bases for J; bases not matched to a gene: 9. DNA of the CDR3: TGTGCCAGCAGCCCCCCACGACAGGGGTTCACTGAAGCTTTCTTT. Its translation: CASSPPRQGFTEAFF.

This clone was counted a single time. The chain has TRBV7-9 and TRBJ2-7, with D possibly TRBD1 on 5 matching bases. V was pared by 2 bases and J by 1 base, with 12 bases between. Germline assignment: CDR1 SEHNR and CDR2 FQNEAQ (reference sequence). The length of the CDR3 is 15 residues. The CDR3 region has the DNA TGTGCCAGCAGCTTAAGCTGGGGCTTATCCTACGAGCAGTACTTC. Its translation: CASSLSWGLSYEQYF.

The chain couples TRBV10-3 to TRBJ1-1, with D possibly matching TRBD1 (5 bases). The V end lost 0 bases, the J end lost 2 bases, and 10 bases lay between the germline ends. CDR1 is ENHRY, CDR2 SYGVKD, per germline. The CDR3 consists of 15 residues. The CDR3 here is CAISESITGNTEAFF. CDR3 bases: TGTGCCATCAGTGAGTCCATCACAGGAAACACTGAAGCTTTCTTT.

V is TRBV19 and J is TRBJ2-7; 7 bases fit TRBD1. The CDR3 is made up of 14 amino acids. Trimming cost V 6 bases and J 0 bases; bases outside gene matches: 5. Looked up from germline, CDR1 is LNHDA and CDR2 is SQIVND (reference sequence). This CDR3 reads CASSAAGGSYEQYF. DNA of the CDR3: TGTGCCAGTAGCGCGGCAGGGGGCTCCTACGAGCAGTACTTC.

V and J are TRBV27 and TRBJ1-2, with TRBD1 identical over 7 bases. The CDR3 has 17 residues. The germline V gene encodes CDR1 MNHEY and CDR2 SMNVEV (reference sequence). Germline trimming cut 6 bases from V and 4 bases from J; bases unmatched to any gene: 17. The CDR3 coding sequence is TGTGCCAGCAGACCATGGCCCCCCACAGGGGCGACCTATGGCTACACCTTC. This gives the protein CASRPWPPTGATYGYTF.

This rearrangement joins TRBV11-2 to TRBJ2-4; a weak D match, TRBD1 (6 bases). The CDR3 is 18 residues long. V was shortened by 1 base and J by 0 bases, with 16 bases between the two germline ends. Germline CDR1 and CDR2: SGHAT and FQNNGV. The DNA for the CDR3 is TGTGCCAGCAGCTTAGGGACAGAGCACCCACTAGCCAAAAACATTCAGTACTTC. Protein product: CASSLGTEHPLAKNIQYF.

The chain joins TRBV6-6 to TRBJ2-1, with unresolved D. Germline loops: CDR1 MNHNY, CDR2 SVGAGI (reference sequence). The CDR3 length is 11 residues. Trimming removed 7 bases at V and 10 bases at J, with 11 bases between. This CDR3 reads CASTSVAEQFF. Written as DNA, the CDR3 is TGTGCCAGCACCTCCGTGGCAGAGCAGTTCTTC.

This chain links TRBV5-1 with TRBJ2-2; TRBD2 aligns across 12 bases. The V gene's germline CDR1 is SGHRS and CDR2 YFSETQ. The J segment lost 3 bases and the V segment lost 2 bases, leaving 5 bases of the junction unmatched. There are 17 residues in the CDR3. The CDR3 loop reads CASSLTSGGTHTGELFF. The CDR3 DNA sequence: TGCGCCAGCAGCTTAACTAGCGGGGGGACCCACACCGGGGAGCTGTTTTTT.

The count of this clone is one. CDR3 loop: CASSSHGLAGYTF. The CDR3, as DNA: TGTGCCAGCAGTTCCCATGGGCTGGCTGGCTACACCTTC. This rearrangement joins TRBV6-5 to TRBJ1-2; no clear D. The CDR3 spans 13 residues. The V and J ends lost 4 bases and 7 bases respectively, with 13 bases between them. Germline lookup yields CDR1 MNHEY and CDR2 SVGAGI.

The chain joins TRBV11-2 to TRBJ2-5, with a weak D call TRBD1 (6 bases). CDR3 length: 16 amino acids. The germline V and J ends were trimmed by 6 bases and 1 base, with 18 bases remaining between them. Looked up from germline, CDR1 is SGHAT and CDR2 is FQNNGV. CDR3: CASRRQASRLQETQYF. As DNA, the CDR3 is TGTGCCAGCAGGAGACAGGCCTCAAGACTCCAAGAGACCCAGTACTTC.

The V call is TRBV2, the J call TRBJ1-1; unclear D gene. Trimming stripped 9 bases from V and 0 bases from J, with 8 bases between. This CDR3 spans 12 amino acids. Germline V gene sequence: CDR1 SNHLY, CDR2 FYNNEI. This chain's CDR3 is CASDFLNTEAFF. DNA for the CDR3: TGTGCCAGTGACTTCCTGAACACTGAAGCTTTCTTT.

The chain joins TRBV19 to TRBJ2-2; 8 bases fit TRBD1. In germline, CDR1 is LNHDA, CDR2 SQIVND (reference sequence). The CDR3 has 16 amino acids. The V gene end was trimmed by 6 bases and the J gene end by 0 bases; junction bases not matched to a gene: 6. CDR3 loop: CASSRDRYTNTGELFF. CDR3 bases: TGTGCCAGTAGCAGGGACAGGTATACGAACACCGGGGAGCTGTTTTTT. The whole variable domain, filled in from reference TRBV19 and TRBJ2-2, reads DGGITQSPKYLFRKEGQNVTLSCEQNLNHDAMYWYRQDPGQGLRLIYYSQIVNDFQKGDIAEGYSVSREKKESFPLTVTSAQKNPTAFYLCASSRDRYTNTGELFFGEGSRLTVL.

The J gene is TRBJ1-1, the V gene TRBV6-1; possibly TRBD1 for D (5 bases). CDR1 is MNHNS and CDR2 is SASEGT in the germline V gene. V lost 8 bases, J lost 4 bases, and 14 bases lay in between. The CDR3 has 13 residues. For the CDR3, the DNA is TGTGCCAGCGCCTGGGGGGGGAGCACTGAAGCTTTCTTT. This sequence encodes CASAWGGSTEAFF.

Regarding this clone: At one end the junction does not follow the germline gene, possibly because of a read error. V usage is TRBV7-2 and J usage is TRBJ2-1; D possibly corresponds to TRBD2 (6 bases). Germline V gene sequence: CDR1 SGHTA, CDR2 FQGNSA. The CDR3 has 12 residues. CDR3 sequence: CASSSGTGARVF. The CDR3 DNA sequence: TGTGCCAGCAGCTCAGGGACGGGAGCGAGGGTCTTC. The full variable domain, in which reference TRBV7-2 and TRBJ2-1 provide the parts outside the CDR3, is GAGVSQSPSNKVTEKGKDVELRCDPISGHTALYWYRQSLGQGLEFLIYFQGNSAPDKSGLPSDRFSAERTGGSVSTLTIQRTQQEDSAVYLCASSSGTGARVFGPGTRLTVL.

The CDR3 spells CASSPGPGGAFF. CDR3 sequence (DNA): TGTGCCAGCAGCCCGGGGCCCGGGGGCGCTTTCTTT. The chain combines TRBV6-5 with TRBJ1-1; TRBD1 is a possible D gene (6 bases). In germline, CDR1 is MNHEY, CDR2 SVGAGI. CDR3 length equals 12 residues. The ends were cut back, 6 bases at V and 11 bases at J, with 16 bases in the middle.

The V and J genes are TRBV6-6 and TRBJ2-5, with D uncertain. The germline V gene has CDR1 MNHNY and CDR2 SVGAGI (reference sequence). Trimming removed 6 bases from V and 5 bases from J, with 10 bases in between. The CDR3 is 12 amino acids. CDR3 sequence reads: CASSLTVETQYF. The CDR3 DNA reads TGTGCCAGCAGCCTGACCGTGGAGACCCAGTACTTC.

The chain uses TRBV7-6 and TRBJ1-1, with no clear D. V shed 5 bases and J shed 1 base, with 11 bases lying between them. The CDR3 spans 14 residues. Germline CDR1 reads SGHVS; CDR2 reads FNYEAQ. CDR3 region: CASSPGRANTEAFF. The CDR3 DNA reads TGTGCCAGCAGCCCCGGACGGGCGAACACTGAAGCTTTCTTT.

The genes are TRBV7-9 and TRBJ1-1; D not resolved. Trimming stripped 2 bases from V and 10 bases from J, with 11 bases between. The CDR3 runs to 12 residues. The germline gives CDR1 SEHNR, CDR2 FQNEAQ (reference sequence). The CDR3 bases are TGTGCCAGCAGCTTATTGACGGCCGCAGCTTTCTTT. This gives the protein CASSLLTAAAFF.

The chain combines TRBV9 with TRBJ2-3; 9 bases align to TRBD2. This CDR3 is 18 amino acids long. V lost 2 bases to trimming and J lost 3 bases; unmatched junction nucleotides: 13. The V gene's germline CDR1 is SGDLS and CDR2 YYNGEE. CDR3 region: CASSVSGLAGAQTDTQYF. CDR3 bases: TGTGCCAGCAGCGTTAGTGGTTTAGCGGGGGCTCAGACAGATACGCAGTATTTT.

This chain connects TRBV9 to TRBJ1-1; a weak D match, TRBD1 (5 bases). The ends were cut back, 3 bases at V and 0 bases at J, with 9 bases in the middle. Germline lookup yields CDR1 SGDLS and CDR2 YYNGEE. There are 14 residues in the CDR3. The CDR3 reads CASSAGGMNTEAFF. As DNA, the CDR3 is TGTGCCAGCAGCGCCGGGGGGATGAACACTGAAGCTTTCTTT.

The chain is built from TRBV6-5 and TRBJ1-5; possibly TRBD1 for D (5 bases). The CDR3 is made up of 13 amino acids. Trimming took 7 bases from V and 4 from J, leaving 11 bases between them. Per the germline V gene, CDR1 is MNHEY and CDR2 is SVGAGI. CDR3 sequence reads: CASMRDLNQPQHF. CDR3 DNA sequence: TGTGCCAGCATGAGGGACCTGAATCAGCCCCAGCATTTT.